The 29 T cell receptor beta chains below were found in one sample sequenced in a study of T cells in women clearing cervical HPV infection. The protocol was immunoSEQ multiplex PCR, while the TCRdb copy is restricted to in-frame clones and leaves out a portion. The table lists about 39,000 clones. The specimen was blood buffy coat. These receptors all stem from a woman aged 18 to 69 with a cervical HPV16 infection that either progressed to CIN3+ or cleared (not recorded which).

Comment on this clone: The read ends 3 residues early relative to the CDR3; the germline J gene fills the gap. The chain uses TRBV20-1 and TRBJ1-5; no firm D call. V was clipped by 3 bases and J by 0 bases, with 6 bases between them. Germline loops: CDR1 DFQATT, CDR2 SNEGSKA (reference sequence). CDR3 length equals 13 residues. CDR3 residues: CSASYTSNQPQHF. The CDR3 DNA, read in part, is TGCAGTGCTAGTTACACTAGCAATCAGCCC.

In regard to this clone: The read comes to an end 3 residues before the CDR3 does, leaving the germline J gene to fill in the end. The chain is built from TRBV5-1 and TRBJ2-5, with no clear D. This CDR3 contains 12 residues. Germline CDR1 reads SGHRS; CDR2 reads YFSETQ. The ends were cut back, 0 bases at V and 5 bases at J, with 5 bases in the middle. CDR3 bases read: TGCGCCAGCAGCTTGGAGGTTGAGACC. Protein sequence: CASSLEVET. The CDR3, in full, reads CASSLEVETQYF.

This CDR3 is CSVEQGETQYF. The sequenced CDR3 bases are TGCAGCGTTGAACAGGGAGAGACC. This sequence joins TRBV29-1 and TRBJ2-5; possible D gene TRBD1, 5 bases. The sequenced fragment ends 3 residues before the CDR3 boundary, so the rest is inferred from the germline J gene. Germline CDR1 and CDR2: SQVTM and ANQGSEA. V lost 2 bases and J lost 4, with 5 bases in between. This CDR3 has 11 amino acids.

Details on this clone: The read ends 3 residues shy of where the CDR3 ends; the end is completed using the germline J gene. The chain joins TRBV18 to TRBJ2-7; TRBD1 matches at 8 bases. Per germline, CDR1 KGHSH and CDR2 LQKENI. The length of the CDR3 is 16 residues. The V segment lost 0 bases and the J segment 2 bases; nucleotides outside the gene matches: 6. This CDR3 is CASSPPVGQAPYEQYF. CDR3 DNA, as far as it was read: TGTGCCAGCTCACCACCGGTGGGACAGGCTCCCTACGAG.

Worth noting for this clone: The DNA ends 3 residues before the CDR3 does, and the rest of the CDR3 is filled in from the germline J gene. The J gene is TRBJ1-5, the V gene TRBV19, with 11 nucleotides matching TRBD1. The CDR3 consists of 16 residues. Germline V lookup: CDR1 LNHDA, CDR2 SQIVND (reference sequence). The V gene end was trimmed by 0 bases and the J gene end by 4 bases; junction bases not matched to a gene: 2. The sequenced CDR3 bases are TGTGCCAGTAGTATAGAAGGGACAGGGGGTAATCAGCCC. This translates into CASSIEGTGGNQP. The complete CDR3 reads CASSIEGTGGNQPQHF.

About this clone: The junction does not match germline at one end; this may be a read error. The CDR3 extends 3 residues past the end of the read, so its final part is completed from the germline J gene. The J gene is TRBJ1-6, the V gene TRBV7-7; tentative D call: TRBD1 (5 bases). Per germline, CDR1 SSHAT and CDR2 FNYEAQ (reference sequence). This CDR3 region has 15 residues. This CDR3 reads CASSLAGPYNSPLHF. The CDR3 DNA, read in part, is TGTGCTAGCAGCTTAGCGGGGCCTTACAATTCACCC. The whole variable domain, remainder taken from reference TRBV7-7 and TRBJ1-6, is GAGVSQSPRYKVTKRGQDVTLRCDPISSHATLYWYQQALGQGPEFLTYFNYEAQPDKSGLPSDRFSAERPEGSISTLTIQRTEQRDSAMYRCASSLAGPYNSPLHFGNGTRLTVT.

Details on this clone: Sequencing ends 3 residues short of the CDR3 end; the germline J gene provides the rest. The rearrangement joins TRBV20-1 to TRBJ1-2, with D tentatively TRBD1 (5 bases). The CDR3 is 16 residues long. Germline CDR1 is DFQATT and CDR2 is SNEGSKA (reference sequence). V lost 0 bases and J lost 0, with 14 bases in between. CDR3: CSARDGAGRPNYGYTF. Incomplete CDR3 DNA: TGCAGTGCTAGAGATGGGGCGGGGAGACCTAACTATGGC.

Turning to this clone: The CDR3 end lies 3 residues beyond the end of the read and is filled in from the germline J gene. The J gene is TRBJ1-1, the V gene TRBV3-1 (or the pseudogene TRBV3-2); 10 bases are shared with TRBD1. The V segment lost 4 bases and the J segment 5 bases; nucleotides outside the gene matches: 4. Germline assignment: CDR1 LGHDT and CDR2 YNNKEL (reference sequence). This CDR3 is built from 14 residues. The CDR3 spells CASSPRTGGTEAFF. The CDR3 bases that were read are TGTGCCAGCAGCCCGAGGACAGGGGGGACTGAA.

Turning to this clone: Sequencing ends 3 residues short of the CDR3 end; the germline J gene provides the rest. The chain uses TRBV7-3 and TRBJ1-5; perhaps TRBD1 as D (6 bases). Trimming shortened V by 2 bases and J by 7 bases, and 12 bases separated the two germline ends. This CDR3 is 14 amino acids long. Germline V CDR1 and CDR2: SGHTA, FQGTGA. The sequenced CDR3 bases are TGTGCCAGCAGCTTAGTGACAGGACAGCAGCCC. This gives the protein CASSLVTGQQP. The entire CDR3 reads CASSLVTGQQPQHF.

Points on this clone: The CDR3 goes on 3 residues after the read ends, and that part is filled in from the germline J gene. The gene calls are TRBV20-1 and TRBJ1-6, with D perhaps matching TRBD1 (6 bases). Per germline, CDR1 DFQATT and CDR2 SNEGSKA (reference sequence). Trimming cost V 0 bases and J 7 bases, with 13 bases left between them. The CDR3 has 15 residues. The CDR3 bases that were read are TGCAGTGCTAGAGATGAGACAGGATCAAATTCACCC. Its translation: CSARDETGSNSP. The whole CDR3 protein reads CSARDETGSNSPLHF.

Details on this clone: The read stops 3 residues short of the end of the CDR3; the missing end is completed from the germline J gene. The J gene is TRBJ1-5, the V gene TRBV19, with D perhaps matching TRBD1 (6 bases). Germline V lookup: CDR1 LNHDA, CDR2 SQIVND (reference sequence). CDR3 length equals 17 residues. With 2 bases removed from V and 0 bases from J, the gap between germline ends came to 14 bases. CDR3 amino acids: CASSIKGGHYSNQPQHF. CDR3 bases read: TGTGCCAGTAGTATAAAGGGGGGGCACTATAGCAATCAGCCC.

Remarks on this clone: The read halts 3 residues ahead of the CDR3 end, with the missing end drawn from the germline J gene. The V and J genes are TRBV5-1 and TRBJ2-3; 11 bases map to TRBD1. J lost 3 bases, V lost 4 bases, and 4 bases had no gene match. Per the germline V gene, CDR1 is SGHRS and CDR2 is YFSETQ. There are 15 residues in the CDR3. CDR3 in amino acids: CASSTGQGATDTQYF. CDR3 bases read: TGCGCCAGCAGCACCGGACAGGGGGCAACAGATACG.

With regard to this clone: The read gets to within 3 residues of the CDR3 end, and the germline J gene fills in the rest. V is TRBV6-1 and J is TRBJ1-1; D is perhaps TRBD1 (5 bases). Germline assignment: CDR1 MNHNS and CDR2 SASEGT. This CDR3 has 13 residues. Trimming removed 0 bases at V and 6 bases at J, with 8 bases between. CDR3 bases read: TGTGCCAGCAGTGAAGCCCGGGGGGCTGAA. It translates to CASSEARGAE. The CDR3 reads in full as CASSEARGAEAFF.

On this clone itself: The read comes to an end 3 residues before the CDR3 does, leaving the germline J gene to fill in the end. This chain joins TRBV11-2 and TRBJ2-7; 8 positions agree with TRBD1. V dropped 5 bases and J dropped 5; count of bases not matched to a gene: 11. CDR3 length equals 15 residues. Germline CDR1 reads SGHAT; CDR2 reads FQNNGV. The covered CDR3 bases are TGTGCCAGCAGCAAAGACGGGACAGGTGCCCACGAG. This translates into CASSKDGTGAHE. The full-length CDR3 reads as CASSKDGTGAHEQYF.

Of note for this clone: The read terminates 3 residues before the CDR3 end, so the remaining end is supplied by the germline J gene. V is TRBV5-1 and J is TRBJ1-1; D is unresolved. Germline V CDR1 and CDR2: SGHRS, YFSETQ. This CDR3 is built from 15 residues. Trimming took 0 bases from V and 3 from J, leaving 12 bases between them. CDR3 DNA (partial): TGCGCCAGCAGCTTGGATAGCAGAAAAGACACTGAA. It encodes CASSLDSRKDTE. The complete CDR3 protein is CASSLDSRKDTEAFF.

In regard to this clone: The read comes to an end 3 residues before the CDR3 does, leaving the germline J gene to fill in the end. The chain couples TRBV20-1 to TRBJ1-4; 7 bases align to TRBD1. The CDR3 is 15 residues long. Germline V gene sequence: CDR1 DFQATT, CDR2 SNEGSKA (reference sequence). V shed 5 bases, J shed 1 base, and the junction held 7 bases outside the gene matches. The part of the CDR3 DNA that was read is TGCAGTGCTTATCGTGACAGGGTAACTAATGAAAAA. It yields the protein CSAYRDRVTNEK. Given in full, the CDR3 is CSAYRDRVTNEKLFF.

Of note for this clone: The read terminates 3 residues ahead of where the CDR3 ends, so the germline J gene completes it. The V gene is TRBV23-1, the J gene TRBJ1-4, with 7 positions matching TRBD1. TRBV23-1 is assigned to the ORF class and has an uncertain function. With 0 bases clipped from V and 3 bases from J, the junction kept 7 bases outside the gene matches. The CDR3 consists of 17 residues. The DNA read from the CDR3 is TGCGCCAGCAGTCAATCCGTCAGGGGGTGTGCTAATGAAAAA. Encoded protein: CASSQSVRGCANEK. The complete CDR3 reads CASSQSVRGCANEKLFF.

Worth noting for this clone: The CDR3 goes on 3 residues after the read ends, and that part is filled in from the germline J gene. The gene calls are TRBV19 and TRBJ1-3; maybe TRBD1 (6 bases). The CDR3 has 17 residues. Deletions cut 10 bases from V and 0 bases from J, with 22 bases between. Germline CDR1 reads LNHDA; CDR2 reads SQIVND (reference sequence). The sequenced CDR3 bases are TGTGCCACCTCAGGCATCGGACAGACCTCCTCTGGAAACACC. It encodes CATSGIGQTSSGNT. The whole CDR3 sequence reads CATSGIGQTSSGNTIYF.

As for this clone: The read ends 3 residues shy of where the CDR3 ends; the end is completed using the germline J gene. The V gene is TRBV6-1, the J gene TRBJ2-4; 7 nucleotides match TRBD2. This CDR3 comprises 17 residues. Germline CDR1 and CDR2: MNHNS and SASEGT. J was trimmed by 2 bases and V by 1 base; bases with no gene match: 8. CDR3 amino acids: CASSEVGGGFSKNIQYF. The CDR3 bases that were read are TGTGCCAGCAGTGAAGTCGGCGGGGGTTTCTCCAAAAACATT.

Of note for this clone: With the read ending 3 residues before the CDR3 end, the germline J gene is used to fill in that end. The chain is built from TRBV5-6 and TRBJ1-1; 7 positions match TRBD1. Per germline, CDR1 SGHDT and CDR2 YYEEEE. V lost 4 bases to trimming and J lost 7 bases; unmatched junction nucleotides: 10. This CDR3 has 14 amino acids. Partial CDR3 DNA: TGTGCCAGCAGCGCTGCTACAGGGGCCGGTGAA. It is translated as CASSAATGAGE. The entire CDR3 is CASSAATGAGEAFF. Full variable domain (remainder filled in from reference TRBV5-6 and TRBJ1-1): DAGVTQSPTHLIKTRGQQVTLRCSPKSGHDTVSWYQQALGQGPQFIFQYYEEEERQRGNFPDRFSGHQFPNYSSELNVNALLLGDSALYLCASSAATGAGEAFFGQGTRLTVV.

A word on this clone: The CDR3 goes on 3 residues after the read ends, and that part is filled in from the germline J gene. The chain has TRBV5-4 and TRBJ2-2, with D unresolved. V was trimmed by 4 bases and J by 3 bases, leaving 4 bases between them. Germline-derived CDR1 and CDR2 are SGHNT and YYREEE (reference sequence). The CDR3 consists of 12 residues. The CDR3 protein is CASSPYTGELFF. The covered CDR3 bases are TGTGCCAGCAGCCCTTACACCGGGGAG.

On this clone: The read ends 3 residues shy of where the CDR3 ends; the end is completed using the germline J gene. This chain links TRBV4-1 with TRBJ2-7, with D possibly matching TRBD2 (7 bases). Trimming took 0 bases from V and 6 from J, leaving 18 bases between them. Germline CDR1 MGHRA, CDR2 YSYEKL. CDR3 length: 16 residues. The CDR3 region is CASSQDQRGGLGEQYF. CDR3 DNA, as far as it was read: TGCGCCAGCAGCCAAGATCAGAGGGGGGGACTTGGCGAG.

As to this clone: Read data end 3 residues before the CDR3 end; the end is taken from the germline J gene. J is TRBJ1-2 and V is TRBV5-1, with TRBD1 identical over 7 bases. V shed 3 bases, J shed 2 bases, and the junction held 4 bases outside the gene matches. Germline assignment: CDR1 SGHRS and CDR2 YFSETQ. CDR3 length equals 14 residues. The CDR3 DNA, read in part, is TGCGCCAGCAGCTCACTACAGGGGAACTATGGC. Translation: CASSSLQGNYG. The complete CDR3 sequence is CASSSLQGNYGYTF.

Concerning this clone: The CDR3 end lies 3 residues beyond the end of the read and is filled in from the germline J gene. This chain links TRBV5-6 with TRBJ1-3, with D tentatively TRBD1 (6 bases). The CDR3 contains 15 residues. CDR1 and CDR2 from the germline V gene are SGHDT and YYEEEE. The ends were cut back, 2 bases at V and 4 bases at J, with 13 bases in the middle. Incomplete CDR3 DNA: TGTGCCAGCAGCTTTGGCAGGGGATCCGGAAACACC. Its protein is CASSFGRGSGNT. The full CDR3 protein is CASSFGRGSGNTIYF.

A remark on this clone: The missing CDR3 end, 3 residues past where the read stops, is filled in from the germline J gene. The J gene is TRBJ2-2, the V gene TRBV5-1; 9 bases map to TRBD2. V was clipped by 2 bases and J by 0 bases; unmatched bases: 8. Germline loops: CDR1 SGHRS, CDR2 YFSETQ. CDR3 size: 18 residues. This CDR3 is CASSFGASGATNTGELFF. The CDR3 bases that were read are TGCGCCAGCAGCTTCGGGGCTAGCGGGGCTACGAACACCGGGGAG.

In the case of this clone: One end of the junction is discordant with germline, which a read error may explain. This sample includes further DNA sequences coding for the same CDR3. This CDR3 is CASSPPSTAYEQYF. The sequenced CDR3 bases are TGTGCCAGCTCCCCACCGTCGACAGCCTACGAG. This rearrangement joins TRBV18 to TRBJ2-7; a possible D gene is TRBD1 (5 bases). The read ends 3 residues shy of where the CDR3 ends; the end is completed using the germline J gene. The germline gives CDR1 KGHSH, CDR2 LQKENI. This CDR3 has 14 amino acids. Together with reference TRBV18 and TRBJ2-7, the CDR3 gives the full variable domain: NAGVMQNPRHLVRRRGQEARLRCSPMKGHSHVYWYRQLPEEGLKFMVYLQKENIIDESGMPKERFSAEFPKEGPSILRIQQVVRGDSAAYFCASSPPSTAYEQYFGPGTRLTVT.

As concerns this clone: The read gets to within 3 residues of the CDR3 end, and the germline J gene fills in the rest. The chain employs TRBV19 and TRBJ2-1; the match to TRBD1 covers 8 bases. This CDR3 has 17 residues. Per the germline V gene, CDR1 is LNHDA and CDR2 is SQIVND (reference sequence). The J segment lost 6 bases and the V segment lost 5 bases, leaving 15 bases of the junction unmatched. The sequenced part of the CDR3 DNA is TGTGCCAGTAGTCTAGGCGGGACAGGAGGTTCTGGCAATGAG. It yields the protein CASSLGGTGGSGNE. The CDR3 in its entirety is CASSLGGTGGSGNEQFF.

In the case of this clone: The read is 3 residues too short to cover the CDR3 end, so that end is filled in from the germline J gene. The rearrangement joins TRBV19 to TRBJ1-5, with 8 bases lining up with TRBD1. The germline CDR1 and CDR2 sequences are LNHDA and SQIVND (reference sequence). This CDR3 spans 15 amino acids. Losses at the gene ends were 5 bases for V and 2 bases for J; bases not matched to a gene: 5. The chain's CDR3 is CASSPGQGGNQPQHF. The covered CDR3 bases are TGTGCCAGTAGTCCAGGACAGGGAGGCAATCAGCCC.

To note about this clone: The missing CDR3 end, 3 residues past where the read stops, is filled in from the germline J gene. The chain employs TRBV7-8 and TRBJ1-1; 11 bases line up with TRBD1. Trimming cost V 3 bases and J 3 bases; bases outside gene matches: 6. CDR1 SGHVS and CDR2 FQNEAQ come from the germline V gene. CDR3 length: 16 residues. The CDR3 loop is CASSFRDRGLDTEAFF. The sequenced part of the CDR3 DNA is TGTGCCAGCAGCTTCCGGGACAGGGGGTTGGACACTGAA. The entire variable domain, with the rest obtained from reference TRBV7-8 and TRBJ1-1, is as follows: GAGVSQSPRYKVAKRGQDVALRCDPISGHVSLFWYQQALGQGPEFLTYFQNEAQLDKSGLPSDRFFAERPEGSVSTLKIQRTQQEDSAVYLCASSFRDRGLDTEAFFGQGTRLTVV.